This is a list of T cell receptor beta chains from one sample in a study of T-cell reconstitution after alpha-beta-depleted transplantation in children. TCRdb ran MiXCR on the PCR reads and lists one entry per CDR3 protein. The sample lists 550,000 to 600,000 distinct CDR3 sequences, approximately 22% occurring once. The sequencing here drew on PBMCs, mostly from graft donor cells, taken 360 days after TCRalphabeta/CD19-depleted stem cell transplant. The receptors stem from a boy in the first two years of life who had a stem cell transplant for acute myeloid leukemia, so the T cells may come from the graft donor. The CDR3 runs from the conserved cysteine through the conserved F or W. Each record gives: clone size, J gene, V gene, D gene, CDR3 protein, CDR3 DNA. D genes are given only for firm matches. Clone size is shown for a subset of rows, as once, few, many or a class of expanded clone.

clone_size: many
j_call: TRBJ2-3
v_call: TRBV15
d_call: TRBD2
cdr3_aa: CATSRGAGGYDTQYF
cdr3_nt: TGTGCCACCAGCAGAGGTGCGGGGGGGTACGATACGCAGTATTTT

clone_size: many
j_call: TRBJ2-1
v_call: TRBV5-8
d_call: TRBD2
cdr3_aa: CASSRGLAGGSPYNEQFF
cdr3_nt: TGTGCCAGCAGCAGGGGACTAGCGGGGGGCTCACCCTACAATGAGCAGTTCTTC

clone_size: few
j_call: TRBJ1-4
v_call: TRBV27
d_call: TRBD1
cdr3_aa: CASSLGGQGNEKLFF
cdr3_nt: TGTGCCAGCAGTTTAGGGGGACAGGGGAATGAAAAACTGTTTTTT

clone_size: .
j_call: TRBJ1-2
v_call: TRBV4-3
d_call: TRBD1
cdr3_aa: CASSQGWDRGFDGYTF
cdr3_nt: TGCGCCAGCAGCCAAGGATGGGACAGGGGCTTCGATGGCTACACCTTC

clone_size: .
j_call: TRBJ2-1
v_call: TRBV7-6
d_call: .
cdr3_aa: CASSNWDNEQFF
cdr3_nt: TGTGCCAGCAGCAACTGGGACAATGAGCAGTTCTTC

clone_size: few
j_call: TRBJ2-3
v_call: TRBV20-1
d_call: TRBD1
cdr3_aa: CSARDPGQGATDTQYF
cdr3_nt: TGCAGTGCTAGAGATCCTGGACAGGGGGCAACAGATACGCAGTATTTT

clone_size: few
j_call: TRBJ1-5
v_call: TRBV12-3/TRBV12-4
d_call: .
cdr3_aa: CASSLARAGGLSNQPQHF
cdr3_nt: TGTGCCAGCAGTTTAGCGAGGGCAGGTGGACTTAGCAATCAGCCCCAGCATTTT

clone_size: .
j_call: TRBJ1-2
v_call: TRBV18
d_call: .
cdr3_aa: CASSPLEGFYGYTF
cdr3_nt: TGTGCCAGCTCACCACTGGAAGGATTTTATGGCTACACCTTC

clone_size: .
j_call: TRBJ2-1
v_call: TRBV20-1
d_call: TRBD2
cdr3_aa: CSARLAGGLSSYNEQFF
cdr3_nt: TGCAGTGCTAGACTAGCGGGGGGTCTTAGCTCCTACAATGAGCAGTTCTTC

clone_size: once
j_call: TRBJ2-1
v_call: TRBV15
d_call: .
cdr3_aa: CATSRGTREQFF
cdr3_nt: TGTGCCACCAGCAGAGGGACAAGGGAACAGTTCTTC

clone_size: few
j_call: TRBJ2-2
v_call: TRBV6-5
d_call: .
cdr3_aa: CASSSTGWELFF
cdr3_nt: TGTGCCAGCAGTTCTACAGGGTGGGAGCTGTTTTTT

clone_size: .
j_call: TRBJ2-5
v_call: TRBV7-9
d_call: .
cdr3_aa: CASSFLTAQETQYF
cdr3_nt: TGTGCCAGCAGCTTCTTGACAGCGCAAGAGACCCAGTACTTC

clone_size: few
j_call: TRBJ2-5
v_call: TRBV29-1
d_call: TRBD2
cdr3_aa: CSVAPGTKQETQYF
cdr3_nt: TGCAGCGTGGCCCCCGGGACTAAACAAGAGACCCAGTACTTC

clone_size: .
j_call: TRBJ1-2
v_call: TRBV7-9
d_call: .
cdr3_aa: CASSLDRKNYGYTF
cdr3_nt: TGTGCCAGCAGCTTAGACAGAAAGAACTATGGCTACACCTTC

clone_size: .
j_call: TRBJ2-1
v_call: TRBV15
d_call: .
cdr3_aa: CATSRDPDRRTEQFF
cdr3_nt: TGTGCCACCAGCAGAGACCCCGACAGAAGAACTGAGCAGTTCTTC

clone_size: .
j_call: TRBJ2-2
v_call: TRBV10-2
d_call: .
cdr3_aa: CASSEASLVNTGELFF
cdr3_nt: TGCGCCAGCAGTGAGGCGAGCCTTGTAAACACCGGGGAGCTGTTTTTT

clone_size: .
j_call: TRBJ1-4
v_call: TRBV5-1
d_call: .
cdr3_aa: CASSLKQGGEKLFF
cdr3_nt: TGCGCCAGCAGCTTGAAACAGGGTGGTGAAAAACTGTTTTTT

clone_size: many
j_call: TRBJ1-5
v_call: TRBV12-3/TRBV12-4
d_call: TRBD1
cdr3_aa: CASSRDRGRNQPQHF
cdr3_nt: TGTGCCAGCAGTCGAGACAGGGGCCGCAATCAGCCCCAGCATTTT

clone_size: many
j_call: TRBJ2-5
v_call: TRBV4-3
d_call: .
cdr3_aa: CASSQGGQETQYF
cdr3_nt: TGCGCCAGCAGCCAGGGGGGTCAAGAGACCCAGTACTTC

clone_size: .
j_call: TRBJ1-4
v_call: TRBV10-3
d_call: TRBD1
cdr3_aa: CTISATGGTNEKLFF
cdr3_nt: TGTACCATCAGTGCGACAGGGGGCACTAATGAAAAACTGTTTTTT

clone_size: few
j_call: TRBJ2-1
v_call: TRBV15
d_call: .
cdr3_aa: CATSREGLGDEQFF
cdr3_nt: TGTGCCACCAGCAGAGAGGGGCTCGGCGATGAGCAGTTCTTC

clone_size: few
j_call: TRBJ2-3
v_call: TRBV7-2
d_call: .
cdr3_aa: CASSRKTGITDTQYF
cdr3_nt: TGTGCCAGCAGCCGAAAGACAGGAATCACAGATACGCAGTATTTT

clone_size: few
j_call: TRBJ2-1
v_call: TRBV6-2/TRBV6-3
d_call: .
cdr3_aa: CASSYSGGEANNEQFF
cdr3_nt: TGTGCCAGCAGTTACTCGGGCGGGGAGGCTAACAATGAGCAGTTCTTC

clone_size: many
j_call: TRBJ2-1
v_call: TRBV4-1
d_call: .
cdr3_aa: CASSQDLGGVSYNEQFF
cdr3_nt: TGCGCCAGCAGCCAAGATCTCGGCGGTGTTTCCTACAATGAGCAGTTCTTC

clone_size: many
j_call: TRBJ2-1
v_call: TRBV7-2
d_call: .
cdr3_aa: CASSSRVSNEQFF
cdr3_nt: TGTGCCAGCAGCTCACGCGTGTCCAATGAGCAGTTCTTC

clone_size: many
j_call: TRBJ2-1
v_call: TRBV14
d_call: TRBD2
cdr3_aa: CASSPFGTSGGPTRIDEQFF
cdr3_nt: TGTGCCAGCAGCCCCTTCGGGACTAGCGGGGGGCCAACCCGTATCGATGAGCAGTTCTTC

clone_size: few
j_call: TRBJ2-5
v_call: TRBV28
d_call: TRBD2
cdr3_aa: CASSSTGGGQETQYF
cdr3_nt: TGTGCCAGCAGTTCGACAGGCGGGGGGCAAGAGACCCAGTACTTC

clone_size: few
j_call: TRBJ1-1
v_call: TRBV5-1
d_call: .
cdr3_aa: CASTPESDRNTEAFF
cdr3_nt: TGCGCCAGCACCCCTGAGTCGGACAGGAACACTGAAGCTTTCTTT

clone_size: many
j_call: TRBJ1-5
v_call: TRBV28
d_call: .
cdr3_aa: CASRSPVNQPQHF
cdr3_nt: TGTGCCAGCCGAAGTCCGGTCAATCAGCCCCAGCATTTT

clone_size: .
j_call: TRBJ1-3
v_call: TRBV20-1
d_call: .
cdr3_aa: CSASRVNSGNTIYF
cdr3_nt: TGCAGTGCTAGCAGGGTTAACTCTGGAAACACCATATATTTT

clone_size: once
j_call: TRBJ1-1
v_call: TRBV5-1
d_call: .
cdr3_aa: CASSLVGYWGTEPNTEAFF
cdr3_nt: TGCGCCAGCAGCTTGGTAGGGTATTGGGGGACCGAGCCGAACACTGAAGCTTTCTTT